The entry that follows covers one T cell receptor (beta chain) sequence. At least ten counts were recorded for this clonotype. Its antigen specificity is not known. The sample holds no much larger clone one base away, and base qualities are not on file. The CDR3 holds 17 amino acids from the cysteine to the phenylalanine. Here the CDR3 DNA is all that survives: 51 bases in frame from base 1. For CDR1 and CDR2, the germline V gene lists LGHNA and YNFKEQ. V ends up 1 base short and J 7 bases short, with an unmatched junction base count of 12. These data originate in a study of early T cells in non-severe SARS-CoV-2 infection (TCRdb year 2021). About the study as a whole: Because TCR sequencing was done on bulk RNA from unsorted whole blood, the alpha and beta chains could not be paired. Overall study outcomes, separate from this receptor: VDJdb matching was skewed toward anti-spike CD8 responses and likely underestimated virus-specific expansions, missing private and CD4 specificities.

A case-control design nested within a healthcare worker cohort in London, UK, was used, with weekly nasopharyngeal swab PCR tests and blood sampling performed. Healthcare workers were enrolled in the week of the UK lockdown, from 23 to 31 March 2020, and were followed every week for up to roughly 16 weeks. The method behind the library was 5' RACE. For sequencing, a NextSeq 500 was employed. In the TCR library protocol, unique molecular identifiers were attached to individual cDNA molecules to correct for PCR bias and sequencing error. TCR alpha and beta chains were both sequenced, and the abundances of alpha and beta sequences in each sample were closely correlated with each other. In the authors' own workflow: Decombinator V4 was used to annotate TCR sequences for V gene, J gene and CDR3. Expanded TCRs were defined as changing significantly between any two time points under a Poisson model with p below 0.0001. TCR abundances were normalised to the total number of TCRs sequenced per sample and expressed as counts per million. MAIT TCRs were defined by TRAV1-2 paired with TRAJ12, TRAJ20 or TRAJ33, and iNKT TCRs by TRAV10 paired with TRAJ18. VDJdb, accessed 1 November 2021, was searched for CMV, EBV and SARS-CoV-2 annotated TCRs, excluding TCRs annotated for multiple antigens. TCRdb trimmed public reads at Q25 via fastp, called clones via MiXCR and kept in-frame beta chains. Each record represents a unique CDR3 protein, reported with the most common genes and DNA among its rows. It is TCRdb's table, rather than the study itself, that gives the V and J calls and clone size. The sample records around 57,000 distinct CDR3 sequences, 5.9% of which are singletons. More than 3% of the sample comes from the top ten.

The V and J segments used are TRBV4-2 and TRBJ2-3, and TRBD2 matches 9 of the central bases. This TCR was recovered from an adult who was a healthcare worker with PCR-confirmed SARS-CoV-2 infection or an uninfected control (not recorded which). The sample here was whole blood, taken at baseline. The nucleotide sequence reads TGTGCCAGCAGCCAAGTCGAGCGCAGCGGGAGGACGCATACGCAGTATTTT. The encoded protein is CASSQVERSGRTHTQYF.